The source of this T cell receptor (beta chain) is a study of Ad26.COV2.S vaccination and SARS-CoV-2 variants. This table comes from immunoSEQ multiplex PCR, and its TCRdb copy is limited to in-frame clones, with some not included. The sample consists of hundreds of thousands of clones, 89% of them appearing once. This CDR3 region has 12 residues. Germline V gene data show CDR1 as SNHLY and CDR2 as FYNNEI. Trimming left V 4 bases short and J 5 bases short, with 8 bases between. Stated treatment: 19 received Ad26.COV2.S at low or high dose, single or two shots; about 5 received placebo; per-sample allocation not given. Collection of the samples took place on day 63 after the first injection of vaccine or placebo.

The rearrangement links TRBV2 to TRBJ2-5; D not resolved. The sample was peripheral blood, taken in a trial of Ad26.COV2.S vaccine versus placebo. This sequence was found in a person aged 18-65 years who received the Ad26.COV2.S COVID-19 vaccine or a placebo. The CDR3 DNA follows: TGTGCCAGCAGTGTCCTCTGGGAGACCCAGTACTTC. This sequence encodes CASSVLWETQYF.